Sequencing of this T cell receptor beta chain was carried out in a study of blood T cell repertoires in COVID-19. Study context: T cells, B-cell-depleted T cells, or PBMCs provided the cDNA or gDNA that served as material.

Per the germline V gene, CDR1 is SEHNR and CDR2 is FQNEAQ (reference sequence). The CDR3 length is 14 residues. V lost 0 bases and J 5 bases, leaving 10 bases between the germline ends. Authors' methods: Reference gene primer amplification gave nucleated cell count estimates. The protocol was immunoSEQ multiplex PCR, while the TCRdb copy is restricted to in-frame clones and leaves out a portion. V and J calls and clone size are copied from that table; D and trimming were computed from the DNA. The table records under 140,000 clones, about three quarters of them present only once. The TCR was taken from a woman aged 80 or over with active or convalescent COVID-19. Sequencing was performed on peripheral blood. V gene TRBV7-9 combines with J gene TRBJ1-1; D gene unclear. The CDR3 protein is CASSLAERDTEAFF. As DNA, the CDR3 is TGTGCCAGCAGCTTAGCCGAACGGGATACTGAAGCTTTCTTT.